One sample yielded the 4 T cell receptor beta chains listed below, sequenced in a study of T cell responses to AZD1222 COVID-19 vaccine. Measured with immunoSEQ multiplex PCR; TCRdb has only the in-frame clones, and not every one. The sample lists around 120,000 clones; roughly 87% were seen once. Sequencing was performed on peripheral blood, taken 28 days after the second AZD1222 dose. The source of these receptors is an adult who received the AZD1222 COVID-19 vaccine.

This chain connects TRBV19 to TRBJ2-1; 13 bases line up with TRBD2. The V gene's germline CDR1 is LNHDA and CDR2 SQIVND (reference sequence). The CDR3 totals 14 residues. Germline trimming cut 8 bases from V and 7 bases from J; bases unmatched to any gene: 5. This CDR3 is CASSTSGGPNEQFF. Here the CDR3 DNA reads TGTGCCAGTTCGACTAGCGGGGGGCCGAATGAGCAGTTCTTC.

This chain uses TRBV3-1 (or the pseudogene TRBV3-2) with TRBJ1-3, with unresolved D. There are 13 residues in the CDR3. Germline CDR1 reads LGHDT; CDR2 reads YNNKEL (reference sequence). V was cut by 0 bases and J by 5 bases, with 5 bases left in between. The CDR3 reads CASSQDVRNTIYF. The CDR3 coding sequence is TGTGCCAGCAGCCAAGATGTCCGAAACACCATATATTTT.

The chain has TRBV5-4 and TRBJ1-4; D perhaps matches TRBD1 (5 bases). The germline V gene has CDR1 SGHNT and CDR2 YYREEE (reference sequence). The CDR3 consists of 14 residues. V lost 3 bases and J lost 8, with 14 bases in between. In nucleotides, the CDR3 is TGTGCCAGCAGCTCGGACCGAAGGGACGAAAAACTGTTTTTT. This codes for CASSSDRRDEKLFF.

This chain connects TRBV5-1 to TRBJ1-5, with D hard to call. V was trimmed by 0 bases and J by 4 bases, leaving 5 bases between them. Germline lookup yields CDR1 SGHRS and CDR2 YFSETQ. CDR3 length: 13 amino acids. The CDR3 reads CASSLDFNQPQHF. In DNA form, the CDR3 reads TGCGCCAGCAGCTTGGACTTTAATCAGCCCCAGCATTTT.